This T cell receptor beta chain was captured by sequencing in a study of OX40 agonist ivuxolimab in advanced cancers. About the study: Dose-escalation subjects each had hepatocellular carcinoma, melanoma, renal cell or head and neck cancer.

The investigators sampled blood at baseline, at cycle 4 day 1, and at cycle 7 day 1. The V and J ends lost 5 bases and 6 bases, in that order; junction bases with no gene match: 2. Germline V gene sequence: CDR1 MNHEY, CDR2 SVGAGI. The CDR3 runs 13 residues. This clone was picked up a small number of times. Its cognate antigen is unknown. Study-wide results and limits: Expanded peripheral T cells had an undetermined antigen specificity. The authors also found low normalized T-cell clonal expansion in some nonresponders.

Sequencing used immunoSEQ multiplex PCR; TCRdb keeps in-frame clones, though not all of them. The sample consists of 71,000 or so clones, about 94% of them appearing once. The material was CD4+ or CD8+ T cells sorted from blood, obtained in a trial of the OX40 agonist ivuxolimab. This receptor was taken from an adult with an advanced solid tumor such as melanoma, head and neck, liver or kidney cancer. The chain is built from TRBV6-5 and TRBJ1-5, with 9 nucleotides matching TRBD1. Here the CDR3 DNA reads TGTGCCAGCAGTACAGGGGGCCTTCAGCCCCAGCATTTT. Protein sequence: CASSTGGLQPQHF.